This T cell receptor (beta chain) stems from a study of beta chain features in type 1 diabetes. The CDR3 sequence is 13 residues long. Germline loops: CDR1 SQVTM, CDR2 ANQGSEA. Losses at the gene ends were 7 bases for V and 5 bases for J; bases not matched to a gene: 5. Of the isolated RNA, all was reverse transcribed, and so the sequenced material was expressed TCRB transcripts. Sequencing used immunoSEQ multiplex PCR; TCRdb keeps in-frame clones, though not all of them. The table lists roughly 180,000 clones, 6.5% to 9.5% of them singletons. General observations from the study: Within each of all four CD4+ subsets, Type 1 diabetes patients had TCRB CDR3s that were moderately but significantly shorter.

Concerning this clone: The antigen remains undetermined.

Sequencing was done on a sample of central memory CD4+ T cells from blood. This clonotype was obtained from a woman aged 40 to 49 with type 1 diabetes. V is TRBV29-1 and J is TRBJ2-1, with 10 bases that match TRBD1. The CDR3 here is CSARQGADNEQFF. The DNA of the CDR3 is TGCAGCGCCCGACAGGGGGCGGACAATGAGCAGTTCTTC.